The 10 T cell receptor beta chains given below trace back to one sample, sequenced in a study of blood T cell repertoires in COVID-19. The assay was immunoSEQ multiplex PCR, and TCRdb's table has in-frame clones only and misses some. The sample lists 200,000 to 250,000 clones, roughly 80% occurring once. Sequencing was done on a sample of peripheral blood. The receptors stem from a woman aged 18-29 years with acute or convalescent COVID-19.

The sample holds many counts of this clone. The V and J genes are TRBV6-5 and TRBJ1-5, with TRBD1 identical over 8 bases. The germline gives CDR1 MNHEY, CDR2 SVGAGI. V lost 0 bases to trimming and J lost 0 bases; unmatched junction nucleotides: 1. This CDR3 spans 16 amino acids. The DNA of the CDR3 is TGTGCCAGCAGTTACTCACAGGGGGATAGCAATCAGCCCCAGCATTTT. Translated, it gives CASSYSQGDSNQPQHF.

The V and J genes are TRBV19 and TRBJ2-2; D is perhaps TRBD1 (6 bases). V dropped 7 bases and J dropped 6 bases, with 15 bases sitting between them. The CDR3 consists of 14 residues. CDR1 LNHDA and CDR2 SQIVND come from the germline V gene (reference sequence). CDR3 coding DNA: TGTGCCAGTAAAGGAACAGGGTATTCCGGGGAGCTGTTTTTT. Translation gives CASKGTGYSGELFF.

V is TRBV6-5 and J is TRBJ1-1; 10 bases are shared with TRBD1. The V gene end was trimmed by 6 bases and the J gene end by 10 bases; junction bases not matched to a gene: 8. This CDR3 is 13 amino acids long. Germline CDR1 MNHEY, CDR2 SVGAGI. This chain's CDR3 is CASSRRDRGGAFF. CDR3 coding DNA: TGTGCCAGCAGCCGACGGGACAGGGGAGGAGCTTTCTTT.

V usage is TRBV4-3 and J usage is TRBJ2-1; 8 bases are shared with TRBD1. J lost 6 bases, V lost 6 bases, and 16 bases had no gene match. The CDR3 has 17 amino acids. CDR1 is LGHNA, CDR2 YSLEER, per germline. CDR3 region: CASSRLGQATWGNEQFF. DNA for the CDR3: TGCGCCAGCAGTCGATTGGGACAGGCGACTTGGGGCAATGAGCAGTTCTTC.

The rearrangement uses TRBV18 and TRBJ1-4, with TRBD1 matching over 11 bases. The germline V gene encodes CDR1 KGHSH and CDR2 LQKENI. The length of the CDR3 is 15 residues. V dropped 3 bases and J dropped 7; count of bases not matched to a gene: 4. The CDR3 coding sequence is TGTGCCAGCTCACCTCTGGGACAGGGGGGTGAAAAACTGTTTTTT. Protein sequence: CASSPLGQGGEKLFF.

This chain links TRBV30 with TRBJ2-2, with 9 bases lining up with TRBD2. Germline CDR1 is GTSNPN and CDR2 is SVGIG (reference sequence). This CDR3 has 17 amino acids. Trimming removed 4 bases from V and 0 bases from J; junction bases left unmatched: 9. The CDR3 nucleotides read TGTGCCTGGAACGGGCTAGCGGGGACCTCGAACACCGGGGAGCTGTTTTTT. Protein sequence: CAWNGLAGTSNTGELFF.

The chain employs TRBV18 and TRBJ2-3, with a possible D match to TRBD2 (5 bases). Deletions cut 2 bases from V and 5 bases from J, with 14 bases between. The CDR3 is 15 residues long. Per the germline V gene, CDR1 is KGHSH and CDR2 is LQKENI. The CDR3 is CASSPFAGEEDTQYF. CDR3 nucleotides: TGTGCCAGCTCACCATTCGCGGGCGAGGAAGATACGCAGTATTTT.

The chain employs TRBV5-6 and TRBJ1-2; a weak D match, TRBD1 (5 bases). V lost 1 base, J lost 2 bases, and 12 bases lay in between. Germline values: CDR1 SGHDT, CDR2 YYEEEE. The CDR3 is made up of 15 amino acids. CDR3 in amino acids: CASSLWGRWNYGYTF. CDR3 coding DNA: TGTGCCAGCAGCTTGTGGGGCAGATGGAACTATGGCTACACCTTC.

The rearrangement uses TRBV11-2 and TRBJ1-1; 8 positions match TRBD1. V lost 5 bases, J lost 1 base, and 9 bases stayed unmatched. The CDR3 contains 16 residues. The germline V gene encodes CDR1 SGHAT and CDR2 FQNNGV. The DNA for the CDR3 is TGTGCCAGCAGCCCAACCCCCAGGGGGCGGAACACTGAAGCTTTCTTT. Its translation is CASSPTPRGRNTEAFF. The entire variable domain, with the rest obtained from reference TRBV11-2 and TRBJ1-1, is as follows: EAGVAQSPRYKIIEKRQSVAFWCNPISGHATLYWYQQILGQGPKLLIQFQNNGVVDDSQLPKDRFSAERLKGVDSTLKIQPAKLEDSAVYLCASSPTPRGRNTEAFFGQGTRLTVV.

A single count supports this clone. The V and J genes are TRBV7-9 and TRBJ2-7; TRBD1 matches at 9 bases. V dropped 6 bases and J dropped 3; count of bases not matched to a gene: 15. The CDR3 loop spans 17 amino acids. The germline V gene encodes CDR1 SEHNR and CDR2 FQNEAQ (reference sequence). Here the CDR3 reads CASSRRGAGTGIYEQYF. The CDR3 region has the DNA TGTGCCAGCAGTCGCCGGGGAGCCGGGACAGGGATCTACGAGCAGTACTTC.